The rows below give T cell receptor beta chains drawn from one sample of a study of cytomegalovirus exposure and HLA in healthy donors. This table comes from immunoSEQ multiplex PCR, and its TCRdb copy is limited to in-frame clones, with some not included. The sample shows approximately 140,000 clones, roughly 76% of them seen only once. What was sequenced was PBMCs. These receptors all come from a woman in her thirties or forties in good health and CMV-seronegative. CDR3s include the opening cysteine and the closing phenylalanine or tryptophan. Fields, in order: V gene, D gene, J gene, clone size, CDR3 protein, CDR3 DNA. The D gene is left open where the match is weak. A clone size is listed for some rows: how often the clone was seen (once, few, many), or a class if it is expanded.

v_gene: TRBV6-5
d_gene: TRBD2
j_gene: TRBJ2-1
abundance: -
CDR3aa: CASSHQRGQREQFF
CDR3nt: TGTGCCAGCAGTCACCAGCGGGGGCAAAGGGAGCAGTTCTTC

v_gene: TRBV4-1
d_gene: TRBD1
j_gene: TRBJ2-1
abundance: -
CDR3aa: CASSQMGQGVGPQQFF
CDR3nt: TGCGCCAGCAGCCAAATGGGACAGGGGGTAGGTCCTCAGCAGTTCTTC

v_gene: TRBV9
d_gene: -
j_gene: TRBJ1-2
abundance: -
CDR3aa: CASSVEVTGRNYGYTF
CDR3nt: TGTGCCAGCAGCGTAGAAGTCACAGGGAGAAACTATGGCTACACCTTC

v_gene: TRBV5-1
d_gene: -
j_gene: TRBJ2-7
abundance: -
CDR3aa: CASSWTEAGSSYEQYF
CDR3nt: TGCGCCAGCAGCTGGACAGAGGCGGGCAGCTCCTACGAGCAGTACTTC

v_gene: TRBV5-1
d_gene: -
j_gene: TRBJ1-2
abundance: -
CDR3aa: CASSIGHNAEHGYTF
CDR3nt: TGCGCCAGCAGCATCGGACACAATGCTGAGCATGGCTACACCTTC

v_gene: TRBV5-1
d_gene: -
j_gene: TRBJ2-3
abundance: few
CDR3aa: CASSEEGTDTQYF
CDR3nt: TGCGCCAGCAGCGAGGAGGGCACAGATACGCAGTATTTT

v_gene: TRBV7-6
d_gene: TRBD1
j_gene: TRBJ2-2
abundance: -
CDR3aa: CASSLTQGAYTGELFF
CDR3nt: TGTGCCAGCAGCTTAACTCAGGGGGCCTACACCGGGGAGCTGTTTTTT

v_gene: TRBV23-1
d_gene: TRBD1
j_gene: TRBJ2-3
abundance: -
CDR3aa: CASSQSDREGTDTQYF
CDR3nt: TGCGCCAGCAGTCAATCCGACAGGGAAGGCACAGATACGCAGTATTTT

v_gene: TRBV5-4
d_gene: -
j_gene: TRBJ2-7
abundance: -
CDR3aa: CASSNTGTQYEQYF
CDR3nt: TGTGCCAGCAGCAACACCGGGACTCAGTACGAGCAGTACTTC

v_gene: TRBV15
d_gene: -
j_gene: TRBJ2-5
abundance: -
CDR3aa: CATSRDLRTGSGGTQYF
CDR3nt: TGTGCCACCAGCAGAGATTTGCGGACAGGGTCGGGAGGGACCCAGTACTTC

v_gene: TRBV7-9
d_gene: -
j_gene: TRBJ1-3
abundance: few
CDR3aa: CASSQVQGSSGNTIYF
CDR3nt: TGTGCCAGCAGCCAGGTCCAGGGAAGCTCTGGAAACACCATATATTTT

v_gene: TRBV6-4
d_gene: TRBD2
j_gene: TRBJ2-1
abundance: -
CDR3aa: CASSNIAGGTDEQFF
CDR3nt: TGTGCCAGCAGTAATATAGCGGGGGGGACCGATGAGCAGTTCTTC

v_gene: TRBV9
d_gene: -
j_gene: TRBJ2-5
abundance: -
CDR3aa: CASSVGSTVLWTQYF
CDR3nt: TGTGCCAGCAGCGTAGGTAGCACGGTTTTGTGGACCCAGTACTTC

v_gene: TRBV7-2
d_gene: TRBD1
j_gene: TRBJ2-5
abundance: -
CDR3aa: CASRFRQGVGWETQYF
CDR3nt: TGTGCCAGCAGGTTTAGACAGGGTGTAGGTTGGGAGACCCAGTACTTC

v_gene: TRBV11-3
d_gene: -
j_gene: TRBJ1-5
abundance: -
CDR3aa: CASSLARAGVSNQPQHF
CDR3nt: TGTGCCAGCAGCTTAGCCCGCGCAGGGGTTAGCAATCAGCCCCAGCATTTT

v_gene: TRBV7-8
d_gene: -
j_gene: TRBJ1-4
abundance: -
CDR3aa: CASSFRANEKLFF
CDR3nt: TGTGCCAGCAGCTTCCGGGCTAATGAAAAACTGTTTTTT

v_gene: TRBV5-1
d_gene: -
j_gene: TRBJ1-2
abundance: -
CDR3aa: CASSLLSPERGSYYGYTF
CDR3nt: TGCGCCAGCAGCTTGTTATCGCCCGAGCGAGGGTCTTACTATGGCTACACCTTC

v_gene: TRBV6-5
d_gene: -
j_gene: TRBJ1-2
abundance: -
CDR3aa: CASSYSTSGAGYTF
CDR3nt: TGTGCCAGCAGTTACTCGACGTCAGGGGCCGGCTACACCTTC

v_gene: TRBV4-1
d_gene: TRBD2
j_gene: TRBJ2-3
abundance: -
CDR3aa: CASSQELAGGTDTQYF
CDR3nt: TGCGCCAGCAGCCAAGAACTAGCGGGGGGCACAGATACGCAGTATTTT

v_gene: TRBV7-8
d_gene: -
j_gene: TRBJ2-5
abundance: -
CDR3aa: CASSFVWGLETQYF
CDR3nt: TGTGCCAGCAGCTTCGTATGGGGCTTAGAGACCCAGTACTTC

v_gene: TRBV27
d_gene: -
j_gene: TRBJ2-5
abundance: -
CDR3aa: CASSLSQGWETQYF
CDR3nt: TGTGCCAGCAGTTTATCTCAGGGGTGGGAGACCCAGTACTTC

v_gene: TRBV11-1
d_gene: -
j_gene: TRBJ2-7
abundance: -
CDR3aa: CASSLAGGDEQYF
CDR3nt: TGTGCCAGCAGCTTAGCCGGAGGCGATGAGCAGTACTTC

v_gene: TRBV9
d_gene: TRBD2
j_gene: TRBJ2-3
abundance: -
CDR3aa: CASSPALPGTSGGPLSTQYF
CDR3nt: TGTGCCAGCAGCCCGGCGCTCCCCGGGACTAGCGGGGGGCCCCTCAGTACGCAGTATTTT

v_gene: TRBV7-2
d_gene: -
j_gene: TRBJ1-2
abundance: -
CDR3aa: CASSPNREPSGYTF
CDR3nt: TGTGCCAGCAGCCCCAACAGGGAACCGTCCGGCTACACCTTC

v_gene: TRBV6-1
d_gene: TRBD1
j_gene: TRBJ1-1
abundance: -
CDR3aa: CASSGGPGTGDLKAFF
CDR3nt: TGTGCCAGCAGTGGGGGACCTGGGACAGGGGACTTAAAAGCTTTCTTT

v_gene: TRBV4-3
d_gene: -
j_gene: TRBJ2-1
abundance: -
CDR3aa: CASSLGRGNEQFF
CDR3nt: TGCGCCAGCAGCCTTGGGCGGGGCAATGAGCAGTTCTTC

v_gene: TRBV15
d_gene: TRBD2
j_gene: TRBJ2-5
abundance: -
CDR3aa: CATSGNLAGAGETQYF
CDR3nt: TGTGCCACCAGCGGGAACCTAGCGGGAGCGGGGGAGACCCAGTACTTC

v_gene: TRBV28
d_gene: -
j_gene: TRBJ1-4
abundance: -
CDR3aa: CASSLDRSYFMPNEKLFF
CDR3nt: TGTGCCAGCAGTTTAGACAGGAGTTACTTTATGCCTAATGAAAAACTGTTTTTT

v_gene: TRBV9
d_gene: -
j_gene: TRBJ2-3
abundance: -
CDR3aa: CASSEQGLPTDTQYF
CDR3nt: TGTGCCAGCAGCGAACAGGGCCTCCCCACAGATACGCAGTATTTT

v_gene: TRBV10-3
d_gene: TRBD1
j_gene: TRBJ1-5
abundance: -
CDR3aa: CAISAAGGSNQPQHF
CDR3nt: TGTGCCATCAGTGCGGCAGGGGGAAGCAATCAGCCCCAGCATTTT

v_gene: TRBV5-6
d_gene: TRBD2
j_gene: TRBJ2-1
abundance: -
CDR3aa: CASSEGRAGGYLGNEQFF
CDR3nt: TGTGCCAGCAGCGAAGGCAGGGCGGGGGGTTACTTGGGCAATGAGCAGTTCTTC

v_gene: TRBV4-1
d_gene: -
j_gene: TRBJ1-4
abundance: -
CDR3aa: CASSQDVRPTNEKLFF
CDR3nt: TGCGCCAGCAGCCAAGATGTCAGGCCAACTAATGAAAAACTGTTTTTT

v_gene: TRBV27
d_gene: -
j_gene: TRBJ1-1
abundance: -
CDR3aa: CASKPSLSSNTEAFF
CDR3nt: TGTGCCAGCAAGCCATCCCTATCCTCGAACACTGAAGCTTTCTTT

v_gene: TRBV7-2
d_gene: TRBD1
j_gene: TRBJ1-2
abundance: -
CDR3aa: CASSVRTGGFHGYTF
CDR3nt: TGTGCCAGCAGCGTGAGGACAGGAGGATTCCATGGCTACACCTTC

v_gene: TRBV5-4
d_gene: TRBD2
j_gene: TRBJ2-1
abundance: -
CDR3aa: CASSRTSGGASEQFF
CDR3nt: TGTGCCAGCAGCCGGACTAGCGGGGGGGCGTCCGAGCAGTTCTTC

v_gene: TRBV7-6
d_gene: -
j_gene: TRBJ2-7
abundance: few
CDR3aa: CASSPPFHF
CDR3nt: TGTGCCAGCAGTCCCCCTTTTCACTTC

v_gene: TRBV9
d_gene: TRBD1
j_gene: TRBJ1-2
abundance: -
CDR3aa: CASSPLQGGYGYTF
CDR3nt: TGTGCCAGCAGCCCATTACAGGGGGGCTATGGCTACACCTTC

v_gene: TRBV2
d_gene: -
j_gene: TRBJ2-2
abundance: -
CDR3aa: CASSVGANTGELFF
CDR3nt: TGTGCCAGCAGTGTAGGGGCGAACACCGGGGAGCTGTTTTTT

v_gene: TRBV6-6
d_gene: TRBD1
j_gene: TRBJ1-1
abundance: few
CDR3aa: CASSFPGQPGTEAFF
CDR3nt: TGTGCCAGCAGTTTTCCGGGACAGCCTGGGACTGAAGCTTTCTTT

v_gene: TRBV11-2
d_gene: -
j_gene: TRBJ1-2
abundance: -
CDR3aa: CASSLGGRAYGYTF
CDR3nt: TGTGCCAGCAGCTTAGGGGGCAGGGCCTATGGCTACACCTTC

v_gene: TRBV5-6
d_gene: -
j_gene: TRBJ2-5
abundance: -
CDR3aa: CASSQQGQETQYF
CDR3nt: TGTGCCAGCAGCCAACAGGGCCAAGAGACCCAGTACTTC

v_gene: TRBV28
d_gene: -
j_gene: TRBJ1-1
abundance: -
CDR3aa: CASSLSLLVMSVYEAFF
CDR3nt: TGTGCCAGCAGTTTATCCCTTTTAGTTATGTCTGTCTATGAAGCTTTCTTT

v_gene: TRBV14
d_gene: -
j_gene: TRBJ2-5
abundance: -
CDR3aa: CASSQELRGQETQYF
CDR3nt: TGTGCCAGCAGCCAAGAACTCCGGGGCCAAGAGACCCAGTACTTC

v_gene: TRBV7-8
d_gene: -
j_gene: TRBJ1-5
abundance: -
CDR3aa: CASSLQGSELRNQPQHF
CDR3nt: TGTGCCAGCAGCTTGCAGGGGTCAGAACTTCGCAATCAGCCCCAGCATTTT

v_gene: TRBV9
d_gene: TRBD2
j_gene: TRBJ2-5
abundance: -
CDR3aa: CASSVESSGDQETQYF
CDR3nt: TGTGCCAGCAGCGTAGAATCCAGCGGGGACCAAGAGACCCAGTACTTC

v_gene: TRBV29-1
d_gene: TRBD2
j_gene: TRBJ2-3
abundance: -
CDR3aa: CSVARGGPSNTGTDTQYF
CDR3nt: TGCAGCGTTGCCCGCGGGGGACCAAGCAACACGGGCACAGATACGCAGTATTTT

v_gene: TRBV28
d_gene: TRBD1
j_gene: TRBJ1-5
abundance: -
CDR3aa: CASSNGQGAYSNQPQHF
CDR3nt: TGTGCCAGCAGCAACGGACAGGGGGCGTATAGCAATCAGCCCCAGCATTTT

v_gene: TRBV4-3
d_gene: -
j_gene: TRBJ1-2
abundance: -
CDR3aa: CASSQDLRDNYGYTF
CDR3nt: TGCGCCAGCAGCCAAGATTTGAGGGATAACTATGGCTACACCTTC

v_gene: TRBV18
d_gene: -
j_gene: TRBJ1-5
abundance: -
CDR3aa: CASSSLQNQPQHF
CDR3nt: TGTGCCAGCTCATCATTACAGAATCAGCCCCAGCATTTT

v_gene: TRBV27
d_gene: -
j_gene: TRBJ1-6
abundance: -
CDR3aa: CASRRTATGGSYNSPLHF
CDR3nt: TGTGCCAGCAGAAGGACAGCGACTGGCGGCTCCTATAATTCACCCCTCCACTTT

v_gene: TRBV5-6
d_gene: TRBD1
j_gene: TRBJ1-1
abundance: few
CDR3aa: CASSLTGDRGLNTEAFF
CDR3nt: TGTGCCAGCAGCTTGACAGGGGACAGGGGTTTGAACACTGAAGCTTTCTTT

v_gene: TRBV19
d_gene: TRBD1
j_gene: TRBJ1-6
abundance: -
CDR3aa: CASTADRGRSPLHF
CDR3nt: TGTGCCAGTACCGCGGACAGGGGGAGATCACCCCTCCACTTT

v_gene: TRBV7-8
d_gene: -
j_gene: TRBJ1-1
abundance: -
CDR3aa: CASSFRGLAEAFF
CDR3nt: TGTGCCAGCAGCTTTAGGGGGTTAGCTGAAGCTTTCTTT

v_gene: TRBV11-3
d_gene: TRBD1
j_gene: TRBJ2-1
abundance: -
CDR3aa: CASSLGQGFNEQFF
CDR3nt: TGTGCCAGCAGCCTGGGACAGGGTTTCAATGAGCAGTTCTTC

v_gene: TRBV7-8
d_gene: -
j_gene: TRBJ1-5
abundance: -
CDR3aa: CASSRGARGNQPQHF
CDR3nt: TGTGCCAGCAGCCGCGGGGCGAGGGGCAATCAGCCCCAGCATTTT

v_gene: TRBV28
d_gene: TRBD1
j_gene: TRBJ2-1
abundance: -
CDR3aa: CASSPGTGSYNEQFF
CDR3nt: TGTGCCAGCAGTCCCGGGACAGGGTCCTACAATGAGCAGTTCTTC

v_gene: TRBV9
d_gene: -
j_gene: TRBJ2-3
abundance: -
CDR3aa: CASSVGELTDTQYF
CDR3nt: TGTGCCAGCAGCGTAGGTGAGCTCACAGATACGCAGTATTTT